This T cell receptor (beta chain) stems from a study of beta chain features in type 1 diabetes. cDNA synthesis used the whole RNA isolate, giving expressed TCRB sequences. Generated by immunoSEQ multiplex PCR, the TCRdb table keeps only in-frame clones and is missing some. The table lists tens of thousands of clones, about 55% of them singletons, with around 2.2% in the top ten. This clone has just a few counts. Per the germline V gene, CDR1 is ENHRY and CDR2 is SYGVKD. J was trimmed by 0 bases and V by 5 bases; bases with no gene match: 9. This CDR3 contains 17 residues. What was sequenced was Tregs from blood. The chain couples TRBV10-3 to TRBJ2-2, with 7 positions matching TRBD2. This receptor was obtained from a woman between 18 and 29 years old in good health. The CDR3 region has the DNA TGTGCCATCAGTCTCCCCCCTAGCGGAGCGAACACCGGGGAGCTGTTTTTT. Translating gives CAISLPPSGANTGELFF.